The rows below give T cell receptor beta chains drawn from one sample of a study of T cell responses to AZD1222 COVID-19 vaccine. Assay: immunoSEQ multiplex PCR; the TCRdb copy retains only in-frame clones and omits some. This sample has 95,000 to 110,000 clones, with 90% to 95% found just once. The starting material was peripheral blood, obtained on day 0 of AZD1222 vaccination. These receptors were collected from an adult in good health. The CDR3 runs from the conserved cysteine through the conserved F or W. A D gene is named only where the DNA matches it firmly. Size tells how often a clone was seen (once, few, many) or the class of an expanded clone, and some rows leave it out.

abundance	v_gene	j_gene	d_gene	CDR3nt	CDR3aa
few	TRBV5-4	TRBJ1-1	NA	TGTGCCAGCAGCCGGACAGTCGGGTTGGGTACTGAAGCTTTCTTT	CASSRTVGLGTEAFF
NA	TRBV11-3	TRBJ2-1	TRBD2	TGTGCCAGCAGCTTAGCCCCGGGAGGTTCCTACAATGAGCAGTTCTTC	CASSLAPGGSYNEQFF
NA	TRBV7-9	TRBJ1-6	NA	TGTGCCAGCAGCTTAGAACAATATGATTCACCCCTCCACTTT	CASSLEQYDSPLHF
NA	TRBV4-2	TRBJ2-2	NA	TGTGCCAGCAGCTCCGGGGCGGGACAAGGAAGCGGGGAGCTGTTTTTT	CASSSGAGQGSGELFF
NA	TRBV28	TRBJ2-5	NA	TGTGCCAGCAGTTCGGCAGAGACCCAGTACTTC	CASSSAETQYF
NA	TRBV5-6	TRBJ2-1	TRBD2	TGTGCCAGCAGCCCGAGGACTAGCGGCAATTGGATTGAGCAGTTCTTC	CASSPRTSGNWIEQFF
NA	TRBV7-9	TRBJ1-1	NA	TGTGCCAGCAGCTTGGGCAGGGGTGCTGAAGCTTTCTTT	CASSLGRGAEAFF
NA	TRBV9	TRBJ2-7	NA	TGTGCCAGCAGCGTAGGAGTCGGGAGTTCCTACGAGCAGTACTTC	CASSVGVGSSYEQYF
NA	TRBV11-1	TRBJ1-2	NA	TGTGCCAGCAGTGAAAGGACGGGCGGCTACACCTTC	CASSERTGGYTF
NA	TRBV2	TRBJ2-3	TRBD1	TGTGCCAGCAGTGCTGATCCGGGACAGAGGAATACGCAGTATTTT	CASSADPGQRNTQYF